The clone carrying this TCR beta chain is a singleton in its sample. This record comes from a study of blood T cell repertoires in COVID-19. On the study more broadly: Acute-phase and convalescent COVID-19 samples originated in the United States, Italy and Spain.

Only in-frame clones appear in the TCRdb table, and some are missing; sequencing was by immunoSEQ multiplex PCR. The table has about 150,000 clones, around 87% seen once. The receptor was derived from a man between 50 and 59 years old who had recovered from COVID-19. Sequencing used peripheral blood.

CDR3 DNA: TGTGCCAGCAGGCAACTAGCGGGGGGGCCGAATGAGCAGTTCTTC. This translates into CASRQLAGGPNEQFF. The chain carries TRBV6-5 and TRBJ2-1; 13 positions match TRBD2. The length of the CDR3 is 15 residues. CDR1 is MNHEY and CDR2 is SVGAGI in the germline V gene. The J segment lost 7 bases and the V segment lost 6 bases, leaving 6 bases of the junction unmatched.